The rows below give T cell receptor beta chains drawn from one sample of a study of cytomegalovirus exposure and HLA in healthy donors. Here immunoSEQ multiplex PCR was the method, and the copy in TCRdb shows in-frame clones only, minus some. The sample lists 300,000 to 400,000 clones, roughly 87% occurring once. Sequencing was done on a sample of PBMCs. The receptors derive from a man between 25 and 39 years old in good health and CMV-seronegative. CDR3s include the opening cysteine and the closing phenylalanine or tryptophan. A D gene is named only where the DNA matches it firmly. Size is omitted from some rows. Given values are once, few, many or a class for expanded clones.

-,TRBD1,TRBJ1-4,TRBV19,CASSISDRVNEKLFF,TGTGCCAGTAGTATATCGGACAGGGTTAATGAAAAACTGTTTTTT
-,-,TRBJ1-3,TRBV5-6,CASSLAWGDQNMAGNTIYF,TGTGCCAGCAGCTTGGCCTGGGGGGACCAAAACATGGCTGGAAACACCATATATTTT
-,TRBD1,TRBJ2-7,TRBV7-9,CASSVTGAYEQYF,TGTGCCAGCAGCGTGACAGGGGCCTACGAGCAGTACTTC
-,-,TRBJ2-2,TRBV7-6,CASSRSNTGELFF,TGTGCCAGCAGTCGGTCGAACACCGGGGAGCTGTTTTTT
-,TRBD1,TRBJ2-5,TRBV28,CASSLTGGGQETQYF,TGTGCCAGCAGTTTAACAGGGGGTGGTCAAGAGACCCAGTACTTC
few,TRBD1,TRBJ2-7,TRBV11-2,CATQGVEQYF,TGTGCCACCCAGGGGGTCGAGCAGTACTTC
-,-,TRBJ2-7,TRBV19,CASSDPSGVGTYEQYF,TGTGCCAGTAGTGATCCCTCAGGGGTAGGGACCTACGAGCAGTACTTC
once,-,TRBJ2-1,TRBV11-2,CASSLVGQYNEQFF,TGTGCCAGCAGCTTAGTTGGACAGTACAATGAGCAGTTCTTC
once,TRBD1,TRBJ2-5,TRBV5-1,CASSDRQGKQETQYF,TGCGCCAGCAGCGACCGACAGGGAAAACAAGAGACCCAGTACTTC
-,-,TRBJ2-2,TRBV7-9,CASSTWGTSYTGELFF,TGTGCCAGCAGCACCTGGGGGACTTCCTACACCGGGGAGCTGTTTTTT
-,-,TRBJ2-2,TRBV11-2,CASSNDRKGTGELFF,TGTGCCAGCAGCAACGACAGGAAGGGCACCGGGGAGCTGTTTTTT
-,-,TRBJ1-2,TRBV5-1,CASSLASDRSYGYTF,TGCGCCAGCAGCTTGGCCTCCGACAGGAGCTATGGCTACACCTTC
-,-,TRBJ1-5,TRBV5-8,CASNKAAGGNQPQHF,TGTGCCAGCAATAAGGCCGCAGGGGGCAATCAGCCCCAGCATTTT
-,-,TRBJ2-6,TRBV5-1,CASSLAVAGANVLTF,TGCGCCAGCAGCTTGGCGGTGGCTGGGGCCAACGTCCTGACTTTC
-,TRBD1,TRBJ1-6,TRBV7-2,CASSLGQNNSPLHF,TGTGCCAGCAGCTTGGGACAGAACAATTCACCCCTCCACTTT
-,TRBD2,TRBJ2-7,TRBV6-1,CASRGGTGTYEQYF,TGTGCCAGCAGGGGGGGGACTGGAACCTACGAGCAGTACTTC
-,-,TRBJ1-4,TRBV7-8,CASSLARGPADEKLFF,TGTGCCAGCAGCTTAGCGCGGGGCCCCGCTGATGAAAAACTGTTTTTT
-,-,TRBJ2-5,TRBV5-4,CASSFSVAAKETQYF,TGTGCCAGCAGCTTCTCGGTAGCGGCTAAAGAGACCCAGTACTTC
once,-,TRBJ1-5,TRBV7-2,CASSVKGF,TGTGCCAGCAGCGTGAAGGGGTTT
-,TRBD1,TRBJ1-2,TRBV6-1,CASRGQGIDGYTF,TGTGCCAGCAGGGGACAGGGTATCGATGGCTACACCTTC
-,TRBD2,TRBJ2-5,TRBV5-1,CASSPSIAGAVETQYF,TGCGCCAGCAGCCCATCAATAGCGGGAGCCGTAGAGACCCAGTACTTC
-,-,TRBJ1-6,TRBV9,CASSVDRENSPLHF,TGTGCCAGCAGCGTAGACAGGGAGAATTCACCCCTCCACTTT
-,TRBD1,TRBJ2-1,TRBV10-3,CAISEGGTGVYNEQFF,TGTGCCATCAGTGAGGGCGGGACAGGGGTCTACAATGAGCAGTTCTTC
-,TRBD2,TRBJ2-1,TRBV27,CASSPRGSSYNEQFF,TGTGCCAGCAGTCCGCGGGGGAGCTCCTACAATGAGCAGTTCTTC
-,TRBD1,TRBJ1-4,TRBV12-5,CASGFTGTGGEKLFF,TGTGCTAGTGGTTTTACCGGGACAGGGGGCGAAAAACTGTTTTTT
-,TRBD1,TRBJ2-2,TRBV19,CASQRTGGASGELFF,TGTGCCTCCCAGAGAACAGGGGGCGCGTCTGGGGAGCTGTTTTTT
-,TRBD2,TRBJ2-1,TRBV4-2,CASSQDPPLAGGNEQFF,TGTGCCAGCAGCCAAGATCCCCCGCTAGCGGGGGGCAATGAGCAGTTCTTC